A single sample is the source of the 14 T cell receptor beta chains below, sequenced in a study of blood T cell repertoires in COVID-19. Produced via immunoSEQ multiplex PCR; TCRdb's table is partial and in-frame only. The sample lists about 400,000 clones, approximately 88% seen once, with over 0.9% in the top ten. Source material: PBMCs or T cells enriched from blood (not recorded which). Source of these receptors: a woman in her twenties or thirties with acute COVID-19.

The rearrangement joins TRBV5-6 to TRBJ2-1, with 9 nucleotides matching TRBD2. The CDR3 has 15 residues. V gave up 3 bases and J gave up 8 bases; unmatched junction bases: 9. Germline CDR1 SGHDT, CDR2 YYEEEE. This chain's CDR3 is CASSSLAGPVDEQFF. The CDR3 DNA follows: TGTGCCAGCAGCTCCCTAGCGGGGCCGGTCGATGAGCAGTTCTTC.

V and J are TRBV7-3 and TRBJ2-3; D is possibly TRBD1 (5 bases). CDR1 SGHTA and CDR2 FQGTGA come from the germline V gene. The CDR3 length is 13 residues. The V gene lost 8 bases and the J gene lost 0 bases, with 9 bases spanning the gap. In nucleotides, the CDR3 is TGTGCCAGCTCAGGACAAAGCACAGATACGCAGTATTTT. Residues: CASSGQSTDTQYF.

Only one count was recorded for this clone. The chain is built from TRBV6-5 and TRBJ1-6; 8 bases match TRBD1. This CDR3 comprises 14 residues. The germline CDR1 and CDR2 sequences are MNHEY and SVGAGI. Trimming at V came to 6 bases and at J to 7 bases, leaving 5 bases not matched to a gene. As DNA, the CDR3 is TGTGCCAGCAGCTTAACAGGGGGGAATTCACCCCTCCACTTT. Translating it yields CASSLTGGNSPLHF.

CDR3 DNA: TGTGCCAGCAGCCATGTTACAAGATACTCTGGAAACACCATATATTTT. Encoded protein: CASSHVTRYSGNTIYF. This chain connects TRBV5-4 to TRBJ1-3; D unclear. Trimming cost V 4 bases and J 0 bases, with 14 bases left between them. This CDR3 has 16 amino acids. The germline gives CDR1 SGHNT, CDR2 YYREEE (reference sequence).

The rearrangement uses TRBV10-1 and TRBJ2-7; D is possibly TRBD1 (5 bases). With 5 bases removed from V and 1 base from J, the gap between germline ends came to 12 bases. CDR3 length equals 14 residues. The germline V gene encodes CDR1 WNHNN and CDR2 SYGVQD (reference sequence). CDR3 region: CASSTPGRSYEQYF. DNA of the CDR3: TGCGCCAGCAGTACGCCAGGGCGATCCTACGAGCAGTACTTC.

This sequence joins TRBV2 and TRBJ2-1; no definite D call. The germline V gene encodes CDR1 SNHLY and CDR2 FYNNEI. This CDR3 contains 13 residues. Trimming stripped 2 bases from V and 4 bases from J, with 6 bases between. The CDR3 DNA is TGTGCCAGCAGTGAACCTGCGTACAATGAGCAGTTCTTC. Translated: CASSEPAYNEQFF.

The V call is TRBV7-9, the J call TRBJ2-7; maybe TRBD1 (6 bases). The CDR3 covers 13 residues. V gave up 2 bases and J gave up 6 bases, with 11 bases separating them. In germline, CDR1 is SEHNR, CDR2 FQNEAQ (reference sequence). Here the CDR3 reads CASSLSGQSEQYF. CDR3 DNA: TGTGCCAGCAGCTTATCTGGACAGTCCGAGCAGTACTTC.

The chain combines TRBV5-1 with TRBJ1-5; TRBD1 matches at 8 bases. The V and J ends lost 0 bases and 3 bases, in that order; junction bases with no gene match: 2. This CDR3 is built from 15 residues. Germline assignment: CDR1 SGHRS and CDR2 YFSETQ. The CDR3 nucleotides read TGCGCCAGCAGCTTGGGGACAGGGAACAATCAGCCCCAGCATTTT. Encoded protein: CASSLGTGNNQPQHF. The full variable domain, rest sourced from reference TRBV5-1 and TRBJ1-5, is KAGVTQTPRYLIKTRGQQVTLSCSPISGHRSVSWYQQTPGQGLQFLFEYFSETQRNKGNFPGRFSGRQFSNSRSEMNVSTLELGDSALYLCASSLGTGNNQPQHFGDGTRLSIL.

The chain carries TRBV30 and TRBJ1-5, with a possible D match to TRBD1 (5 bases). CDR1 is GTSNPN, CDR2 SVGIG, per germline (reference sequence). The CDR3 length is 16 residues. Trimming took off 0 bases at V and 7 bases at J, with 19 bases between the two ends. The CDR3, as DNA: TGTGCCTGGAGTGTACCCGCGGGACGACGGACACAGCCCCAGCATTTT. Translation gives CAWSVPAGRRTQPQHF. Full variable domain (rest looked up from reference TRBV30 and TRBJ1-5): SQTIHQWPATLVQPVGSPLSLECTVEGTSNPNLYWYRQAAGRGLQLLFYSVGIGQISSEVPQNLSASRPQDRQFILSSKKLLLSDSGFYLCAWSVPAGRRTQPQHFGDGTRLSIL.

The rearrangement uses TRBV13 and TRBJ1-6, with TRBD1 as a possible D gene (6 bases). Trimming removed 5 bases at V and 6 bases at J, with 14 bases between. The CDR3 is 15 residues long. Per the germline V gene, CDR1 is PRHDT and CDR2 is FYEKMQ (reference sequence). Here the CDR3 DNA reads TGTGCCAGCAGCCGTATACAGGGTAGTAATTCACCCCTCCACTTT. This translates into CASSRIQGSNSPLHF.

V usage is TRBV7-9 and J usage is TRBJ2-1; perhaps TRBD1 as D (6 bases). This CDR3 is 16 amino acids long. Deletions cut 5 bases from V and 10 bases from J, with 24 bases between. CDR1 is SEHNR, CDR2 FQNEAQ, per germline (reference sequence). Written as DNA, the CDR3 is TGTGCCAGCAGCCGATTAAGTGGGGCCATAAGGGGGGAGCAGTTCTTC. Translated, it gives CASSRLSGAIRGEQFF.

The V gene is TRBV25-1, the J gene TRBJ1-3; TRBD1 might be the D (6 bases). Germline CDR1 reads MGHDK; CDR2 reads SYGVNS. This CDR3 has 18 residues. Trimming removed 1 base from V and 0 bases from J, with 16 bases in between. The chain's CDR3 is CASSESPGQRPSGNTIYF. CDR3 bases: TGTGCCAGCAGTGAATCCCCCGGACAGAGACCCTCTGGAAACACCATATATTTT.

V gene TRBV5-1 combines with J gene TRBJ1-3, with 11 positions matching TRBD1. CDR1 is SGHRS, CDR2 YFSETQ, per germline. The CDR3 extends over 18 amino acids. V dropped 4 bases and J dropped 5; count of bases not matched to a gene: 14. The CDR3 nucleotides read TGCGCCAGCAGCACCGGAGCCGCGGACAGGGGGCGTCGAAACACCATATATTTT. It codes for CASSTGAADRGRRNTIYF.

The V call is TRBV7-3, the J call TRBJ1-2; 7 nucleotides match TRBD1. This CDR3 is built from 16 residues. The germline CDR1 and CDR2 sequences are SGHTA and FQGTGA. The V and J ends lost 3 bases and 7 bases, in that order; junction bases with no gene match: 14. CDR3 sequence (DNA): TGTGCCAGCAGCTTGGAGCGGACAGGCCGGCATGGTGGCTACACCTTC. Residues: CASSLERTGRHGGYTF.